The entry that follows covers one T cell receptor beta chain sequence. This clonotype was picked up many times. Its antigen specificity is not known. No base-level quality is on record; no much larger clone is a single base apart. The data originate from a study of molecular identifiers for immune sequencing clone quantification (dated by TCRdb to between 2018 and 2020). General notes on the study: For a replicate experiment, RNA from roughly 18,000 or 92,000 naive CD8 T cells was divided into five aliquots, and four of the five aliquots were sequenced. This methods study used CD8 T cells to benchmark TCR RNA copy counting and molecular-identifier clustering-based TCR repertoire sequencing (MIDCIRS).

Preparation of the library involved PCR. The instrument given in TCRdb is NextSeq 500. Bulk TCR libraries were generated as previously described, with the TCR primers listed in Table S5 used. Total RNA was purified with the Qiagen AllPrep DNA/RNA kit. Before analysis, reads from multiple sequencing runs of one library were combined. The study's processing was this. Reads were retained only if an exact TCR constant sequence was present, and the retained reads were trimmed to 150 nt and grouped according to their 12-nt molecular barcodes. Reads within each barcode group were sub-clustered using a 15% Levenshtein threshold, and quality-weighted consensus sequences were constructed for each RNA molecule. Non-functional sequences were excluded, and lower-count sequences lying one edit away from another sequence were also excluded. Based on a fit of two negative binomial distributions, barcode sub-clusters having less than 20% of the maximum read count were discarded. Using fastp trimming at Q25 and MiXCR clonotype assembly, TCRdb reanalyzed the public sequencing data and kept in-frame beta chains. Rows with one shared CDR3 protein collapse into an entry with the most common genes and DNA. The V and J calls shown here were made by TCRdb, not taken from the authors' results. The sample contains around 300,000 distinct CDR3 sequences, over 20% of them found a single time. The ten largest clones add up to 0.74% of the sample.

The CDR3 goes from the cysteine to the phenylalanine over 13 residues. Only the CDR3 portion is preserved as DNA: 39 bases, with reading frame beginning at the first base. Trimming leaves V shorter by 1 base and J shorter by 4 bases, with the junction holding 2 bases beyond the gene matches. The germline V gene (reference sequence) sets CDR1 to SGHKS and CDR2 to YYEKEE. The investigation overall reported the following: Highly expanded clone sizes could be underestimated if identical TCR molecules share a barcode. In CMV-specific effector cells, clones with more than 20 RNA copies accounted for over 98% of molecules, whereas in naive cells such clones accounted for under 1%. Modeling gave about 3 recovered TCR RNA copies per cell versus roughly 10 by digital PCR, implying approximately 30% capture efficiency. A single cell's worth of spiked-in Jurkat TCR RNA was reported detectable even among one million naive CD8 T cells. When barcode sub-clustering was omitted, TCR diversity was inflated by chimeric consensus sequences, with chimeras reaching as high as 47%. Naive libraries contained spiked-in Jurkat TCR RNA (more than 9 copies' worth), which is not part of the donor repertoire.

Libraries of naive CD8 T cells were generated from about 21,000 to 970,000 sorted cells, with 10%, 30% or 50% of the purified RNA used. Naive CD8 T cells, defined as CD8+CD4-CCR7+CD45RA+, were FACS-sorted into RLT Plus buffer on a BD FACSAria II. Detection sensitivity was tested by spiking Jurkat RNA equal to over 8 TCR copies' worth into samples containing roughly 17,000-1,100,000 naive CD8 T cells. Enrichment of CD8 T cells was performed with RosetteSep CD8+ T Cell Enrichment Cocktail and Ficoll-Paque, after which ACK red cell lysis was carried out. The chain links TRBV5-5 with TRBJ2-7, with 7 central nucleotides matching TRBD1. What was sequenced was naive CD8+ T cells from blood, with Jurkat cell RNA spiked in. The label giving this sample's cell subset or site can be read as: FACS-sorted CD8+CD4-CCR7+CD45RA+ naive T cells. This clonotype was obtained from a human donor in good health. Some libraries in this study had Jurkat cell RNA spiked in. The sequence in DNA is TGTGCCAGCAGCTTGACAGGGGTGTACGAGCAGTACTTC. This sequence encodes CASSLTGVYEQYF.